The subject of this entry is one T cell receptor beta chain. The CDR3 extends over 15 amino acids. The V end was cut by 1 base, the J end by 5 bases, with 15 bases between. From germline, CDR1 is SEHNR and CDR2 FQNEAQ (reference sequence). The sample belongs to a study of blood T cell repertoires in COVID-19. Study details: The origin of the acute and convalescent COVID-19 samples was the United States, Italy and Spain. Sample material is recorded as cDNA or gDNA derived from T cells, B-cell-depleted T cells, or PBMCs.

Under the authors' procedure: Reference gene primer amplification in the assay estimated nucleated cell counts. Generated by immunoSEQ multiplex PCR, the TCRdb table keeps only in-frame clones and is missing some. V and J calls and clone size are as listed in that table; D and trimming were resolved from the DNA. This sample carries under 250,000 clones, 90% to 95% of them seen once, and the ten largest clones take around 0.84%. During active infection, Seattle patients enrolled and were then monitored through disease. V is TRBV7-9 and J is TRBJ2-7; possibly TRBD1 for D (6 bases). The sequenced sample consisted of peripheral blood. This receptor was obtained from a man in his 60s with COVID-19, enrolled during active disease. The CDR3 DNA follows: TGTGCCAGCAGCTTAGTGGGCAGGGGCGCCCACGAGCAGTACTTC. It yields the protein CASSLVGRGAHEQYF. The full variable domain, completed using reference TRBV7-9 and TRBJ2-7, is DTGVSQNPRHKITKRGQNVTFRCDPISEHNRLYWYRQTLGQGPEFLTYFQNEAQLEKSRLLSDRFSAERPKGSFSTLEIQRTEQGDSAMYLCASSLVGRGAHEQYFGPGTRLTVT.